This TCR beta chain was retrieved from a study of PD-1 blockade in mismatch repair-deficient tumors. Sequenced by immunoSEQ multiplex PCR; TCRdb stores in-frame clones only, minus some. The sample contains fewer than 100,000 clones, 65% to 85% of which appear only once. CDR1 and CDR2 (germline): MGHRA, YSYEKL. V dropped 0 bases and J dropped 5; count of bases not matched to a gene: 4. This CDR3 spans 16 amino acids. The clonotype comes from an adult with mismatch repair-deficient cancer. The sequenced sample was peripheral blood, obtained 12 weeks after starting pembrolizumab. The chain employs TRBV4-1 and TRBJ2-7; 13 bases agree with TRBD2. This CDR3 is CASSQDQLAGGDEQYF. The CDR3, as DNA: TGCGCCAGCAGCCAAGATCAACTAGCGGGAGGGGACGAGCAGTACTTC.